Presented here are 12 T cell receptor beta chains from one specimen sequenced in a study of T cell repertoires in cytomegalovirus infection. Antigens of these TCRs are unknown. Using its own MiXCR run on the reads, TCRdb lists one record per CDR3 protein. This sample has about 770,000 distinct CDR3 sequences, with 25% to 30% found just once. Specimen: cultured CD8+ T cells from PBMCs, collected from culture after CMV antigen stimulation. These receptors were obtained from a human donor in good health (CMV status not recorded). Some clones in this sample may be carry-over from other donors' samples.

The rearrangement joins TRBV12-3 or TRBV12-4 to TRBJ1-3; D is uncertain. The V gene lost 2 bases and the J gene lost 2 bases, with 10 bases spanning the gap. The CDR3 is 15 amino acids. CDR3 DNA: TGTGCCAGCAGTTTACGCAGGAAACCTGGAAACACCATATATTTT. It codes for CASSLRRKPGNTIYF.

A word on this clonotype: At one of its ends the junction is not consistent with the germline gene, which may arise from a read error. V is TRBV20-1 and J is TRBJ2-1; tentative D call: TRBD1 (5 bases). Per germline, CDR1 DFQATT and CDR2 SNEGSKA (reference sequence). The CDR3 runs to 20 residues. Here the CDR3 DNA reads TGCAGTGCTAGAGTGGTAATAGGGCAGGGCCCGTTTCTCTCCTATAATGAGCAGTTCTTC. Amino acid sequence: CSARVVIGQGPFLSYNEQFF.

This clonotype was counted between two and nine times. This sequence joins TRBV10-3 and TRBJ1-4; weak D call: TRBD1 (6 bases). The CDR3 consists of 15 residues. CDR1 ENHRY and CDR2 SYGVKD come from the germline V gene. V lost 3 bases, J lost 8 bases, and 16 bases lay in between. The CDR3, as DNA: TGTGCCATCAGTGAAGAAGGAGGGGGAGGGGAAAAACTGTTTTTT. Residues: CAISEEGGGGEKLFF.

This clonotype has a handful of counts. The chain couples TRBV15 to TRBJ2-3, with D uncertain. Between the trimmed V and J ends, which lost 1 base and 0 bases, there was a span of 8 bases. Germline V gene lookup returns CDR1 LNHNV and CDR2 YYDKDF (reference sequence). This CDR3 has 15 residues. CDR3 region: CATSRGVLSTDTQYF. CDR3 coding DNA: TGTGCCACCAGCAGAGGGGTTTTGAGCACAGATACGCAGTATTTT.

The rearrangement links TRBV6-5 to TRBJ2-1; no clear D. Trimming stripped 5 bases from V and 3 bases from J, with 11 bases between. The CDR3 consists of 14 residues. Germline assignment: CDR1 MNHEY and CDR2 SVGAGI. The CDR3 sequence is CASSPRADYNEQFF. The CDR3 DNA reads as TGTGCCAGCAGTCCCCGGGCCGACTACAATGAGCAGTTCTTC.

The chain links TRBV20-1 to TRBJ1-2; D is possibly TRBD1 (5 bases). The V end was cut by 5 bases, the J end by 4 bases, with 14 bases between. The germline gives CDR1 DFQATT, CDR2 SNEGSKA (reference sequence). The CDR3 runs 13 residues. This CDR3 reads CSAPQVGVYGYTF. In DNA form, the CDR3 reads TGCAGTGCTCCTCAGGTGGGGGTCTATGGCTACACCTTC.

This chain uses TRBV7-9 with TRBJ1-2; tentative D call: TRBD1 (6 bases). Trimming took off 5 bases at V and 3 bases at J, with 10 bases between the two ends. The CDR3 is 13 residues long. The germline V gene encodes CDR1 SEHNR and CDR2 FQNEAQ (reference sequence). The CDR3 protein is CASSPRGDYGYTF. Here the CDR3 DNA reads TGTGCCAGCAGCCCGAGGGGGGACTATGGCTACACCTTC.

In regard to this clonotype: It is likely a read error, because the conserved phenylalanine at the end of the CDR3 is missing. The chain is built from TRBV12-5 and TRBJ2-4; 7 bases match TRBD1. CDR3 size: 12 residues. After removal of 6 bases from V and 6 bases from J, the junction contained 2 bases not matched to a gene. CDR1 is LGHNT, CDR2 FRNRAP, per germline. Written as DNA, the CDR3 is TGTGCTAGTGGACAGGGGTTAAACATTCAGTACTTA. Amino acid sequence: CASGQGLNIQYL.

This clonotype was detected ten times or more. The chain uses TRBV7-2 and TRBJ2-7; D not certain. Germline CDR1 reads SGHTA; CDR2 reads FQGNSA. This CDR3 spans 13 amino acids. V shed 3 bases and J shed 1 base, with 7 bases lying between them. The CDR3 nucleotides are TGTGCCAGCAGCTTTTCAGAATCCTACGAGCAGTACGTC. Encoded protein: CASSFSESYEQYV.

The CDR3 loop is CASSPTATNTEAFF. Written as DNA, the CDR3 is TGTGCCAGCAGCCCGACAGCGACGAACACTGAAGCTTTCTTT. The J gene is TRBJ1-1, the V gene TRBV7-9, with D possibly matching TRBD1 (5 bases). V lost 5 bases, J lost 1 base, and 11 bases lay in between. The length of the CDR3 is 14 residues. Germline V gives CDR1 SEHNR, CDR2 FQNEAQ (reference sequence).

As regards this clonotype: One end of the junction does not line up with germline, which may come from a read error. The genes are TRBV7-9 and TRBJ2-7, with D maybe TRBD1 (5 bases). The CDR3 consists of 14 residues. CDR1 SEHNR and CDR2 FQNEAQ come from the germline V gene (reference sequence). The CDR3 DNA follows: TGTGTCAGCAGCTTCACAGGCCGTCCCTACGAGCAGTACTTC. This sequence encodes CVSSFTGRPYEQYF.

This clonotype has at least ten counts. The DNA of the CDR3 is TGTGCCAGCAGCTCCTCGGGACAGGGTTTTTCAGATACGCAGTATTTT. This gives the protein CASSSSGQGFSDTQYF. The chain couples TRBV11-1 to TRBJ2-3, with 9 bases that match TRBD1. The junction had 9 bases not matched to a gene; V was cut back by 4 bases and J by 4 bases. Germline V gene sequence: CDR1 SGHAT, CDR2 FQDESV (reference sequence). The CDR3 has 16 residues.